A selection of T cell receptor beta chains follows, all from one sample in a study of CD8+ T cells in alopecia areata. Profiling relied on immunoSEQ multiplex PCR, and the TCRdb table lists in-frame clones only, not all of them. Of about 100,000 clones detected, 50% to 60% appear once; the ten largest clones hold about 16%. The input for sequencing was CD8+ T cells sorted from blood, taken between weeks 55 and 70, from a patient treated with tofacitinib. These receptor sequences come from a human donor with alopecia areata. The CDR3 runs from the conserved cysteine through the conserved F or W. Not every row has a clone size; where given, it reads once, few, many or a size class.

V gene: TRBV6-1
clone size: -
J gene: TRBJ2-3
CDR3 protein: CASSEHETVGYTDTQYF

V gene: TRBV6-6
clone size: -
J gene: TRBJ2-1
CDR3 protein: CASSYGEQFF

V gene: TRBV29-1
clone size: few
J gene: TRBJ2-1
CDR3 protein: CSVEPPANNEQFF

V gene: TRBV7-8
clone size: -
J gene: TRBJ2-7
CDR3 protein: CASSTRQGEIDEQYF

V gene: TRBV7-9
clone size: -
J gene: TRBJ1-2
CDR3 protein: CASSGVGGGYTF

V gene: TRBV19
clone size: -
J gene: TRBJ1-5
CDR3 protein: CASSIEPLRGNQPQHF

V gene: TRBV7-9
clone size: -
J gene: TRBJ1-2
CDR3 protein: CASSLVGESYGYTF

V gene: TRBV7-3
clone size: -
J gene: TRBJ1-5
CDR3 protein: CASSTRQGRTNQPQHF

V gene: TRBV11-1
clone size: -
J gene: TRBJ2-7
CDR3 protein: CASSFSYSYEQYF

V gene: TRBV7-3
clone size: few
J gene: TRBJ2-3
CDR3 protein: CASSLGWYGRTDTQYF

V gene: TRBV9
clone size: -
J gene: TRBJ1-1
CDR3 protein: CASSAGQNTEAFF

V gene: TRBV7-9
clone size: few
J gene: TRBJ1-4
CDR3 protein: CASSSLEKLFF

V gene: TRBV12-5
clone size: few
J gene: TRBJ2-5
CDR3 protein: CASEGETQYF

V gene: TRBV7-2
clone size: -
J gene: TRBJ1-1
CDR3 protein: CASSRDPVGTEAFF

V gene: TRBV18
clone size: -
J gene: TRBJ2-2
CDR3 protein: CASSPVTGELFF

V gene: TRBV10-3
clone size: few
J gene: TRBJ2-1
CDR3 protein: CAISEADSSSYNEQFF

V gene: TRBV19
clone size: few
J gene: TRBJ2-7
CDR3 protein: CASSIRGDAAAYEQYF

V gene: TRBV5-1
clone size: -
J gene: TRBJ2-5
CDR3 protein: CASSLAPAVVAGDQETQYF

V gene: TRBV10-2
clone size: few
J gene: TRBJ2-7
CDR3 protein: CASSEGWEQYF

V gene: TRBV29-1
clone size: -
J gene: TRBJ2-1
CDR3 protein: CSGAGDPLSGVYNEQFF

V gene: TRBV6-5
clone size: few
J gene: TRBJ1-5
CDR3 protein: CASSDRVGQPQHF

V gene: TRBV13
clone size: few
J gene: TRBJ1-2
CDR3 protein: CASRRDKYGYTF

V gene: TRBV4-2
clone size: once
J gene: TRBJ2-5
CDR3 protein: CASSPSGGARETQYF

V gene: TRBV6-5
clone size: -
J gene: TRBJ1-4
CDR3 protein: CASSRQGSVGEKLFF